This T cell receptor beta chain was found in a study of shared clonotypes between healthy human individuals. Whole-study results and caveats: Naive subsets typically showed greater estimated richness than memory subsets.

V shed 0 bases and J shed 8 bases, with 11 bases lying between them. Looked up from germline, CDR1 is GTSNPN and CDR2 is SVGIG (reference sequence). This CDR3 comprises 13 residues. Each cell subset's genomic DNA was divided evenly among several immunoSEQ plates. Sequencing was performed with immunoSEQ multiplex PCR; in TCRdb, only in-frame clones are kept and a portion is missing. This repertoire shows around 2,100,000 clones, about 95% found once; its top ten account for more than 0.9%. CD45RO-negative, CCR7-selected cells formed the naive CD8 fraction, which excluded terminally differentiated effector memory CD45RA+ cells. The sample holds one count of this clone. Its antigen is still unknown.

V gene TRBV30 combines with J gene TRBJ1-3; D remains ambiguous. The sample consisted of naive CD8+ T cells sorted from blood. The source is a man between 18 and 29 years old in good health. For the CDR3, the DNA is TGTGCCTGGAGTGTACTATCCCGGGACACCATATATTTT. Protein product: CAWSVLSRDTIYF.